Listed here are 5 T cell receptor beta chains from one sample, sequenced in a study of CD8+CD57+ T cells in acquired aplastic anemia. TCR beta VDJ and CDR3 were profiled, and genomic DNA was the template. TCRdb reprocessed the reads with MiXCR, giving one entry per CDR3 protein. The sample gives 250,000 to 300,000 distinct CDR3 sequences, approximately 56% of which show up once; less than 10% is in the top ten. The sample was sorted CD4+, CD8+, or CD8+CD57+ T cells (not recorded which) from PBMCs. The receptors were sampled from a human donor with severe aplastic anemia or a healthy control (not recorded which).

This clonotype was seen just once. The chain joins TRBV20-1 to TRBJ2-1; the D gene is possibly TRBD2 (6 bases). CDR3 length: 14 residues. The V gene's germline CDR1 is DFQATT and CDR2 SNEGSKA (reference sequence). V was cut by 3 bases and J by 4 bases, with 13 bases left in between. CDR3 sequence reads: CSASPGRGYNEQFF. Written as DNA, the CDR3 is TGCAGTGCTAGCCCCGGGAGAGGATACAATGAGCAGTTCTTC.

The chain couples TRBV25-1 to TRBJ1-2, with 7 bases matching TRBD1. The germline V gene has CDR1 MGHDK and CDR2 SYGVNS. Germline trimming cut 4 bases from V and 0 bases from J; bases unmatched to any gene: 8. The CDR3 contains 16 residues. The DNA for the CDR3 is TGTGCCAGCAGTGGACAAGGGACAGAGGCTAACTATGGCTACACCTTC. Its translation: CASSGQGTEANYGYTF.

This clonotype came up many times. The gene calls are TRBV5-6 and TRBJ1-2; 9 bases agree with TRBD1. CDR3 length: 13 residues. Germline CDR1 is SGHDT and CDR2 is YYEEEE. With V trimmed by 0 bases and J by 7 bases, 1 base remained unmatched. CDR3 DNA sequence: TGTGCCAGCAGCTTGGACAGGGGGCTTGGCTACACCTTC. Translation: CASSLDRGLGYTF.

This clonotype has only a few counts. V usage is TRBV7-9 and J usage is TRBJ2-3, with 7 bases that match TRBD1. Per the germline V gene, CDR1 is SEHNR and CDR2 is FQNEAQ (reference sequence). The V gene end was trimmed by 1 base and the J gene end by 0 bases; junction bases not matched to a gene: 4. This CDR3 comprises 16 residues. The DNA for the CDR3 is TGTGCCAGCAGCTTAGAAGGGACAGCTAGCACAGATACGCAGTATTTT. Translating gives CASSLEGTASTDTQYF. Together with reference TRBV7-9 and TRBJ2-3, the CDR3 gives the full variable domain: DTGVSQNPRHKITKRGQNVTFRCDPISEHNRLYWYRQTLGQGPEFLTYFQNEAQLEKSRLLSDRFSAERPKGSFSTLEIQRTEQGDSAMYLCASSLEGTASTDTQYFGPGTRLTVL.

This clonotype was seen at least ten times. V gene TRBV7-6 combines with J gene TRBJ2-3; D not resolved. Trimming shortened V by 3 bases and J by 4 bases, and 8 bases separated the two germline ends. Germline-derived CDR1 and CDR2 are SGHVS and FNYEAQ. The CDR3 extends over 13 amino acids. CDR3 amino acids: CASSFLPSDTQYF. The CDR3 nucleotides are TGTGCCAGCAGCTTCCTGCCATCAGATACGCAGTATTTT. Complete variable domain (other parts from reference TRBV7-6 and TRBJ2-3): GAGVSQSPRYKVTKRGQDVALRCDPISGHVSLYWYRQALGQGPEFLTYFNYEAQQDKSGLPNDRFSAERPEGSISTLTIQRTEQRDSAMYRCASSFLPSDTQYFGPGTRLTVL.